These 2 T cell receptor beta chains came from one sample sequenced in a study of blood T cell repertoires in COVID-19. Assay used: immunoSEQ multiplex PCR; TCRdb lists only in-frame clones, some missing. The sample contains about 250,000 clones, about nine tenths of which appear only once. Sequenced sample: peripheral blood. Source of these receptors: a man aged 25 to 45 with COVID-19, enrolled during active disease.

The J gene is TRBJ1-3, the V gene TRBV11-2, with D unclear. V shed 1 base and J shed 8 bases, with 9 bases lying between them. Germline lookup yields CDR1 SGHAT and CDR2 FQNNGV. The CDR3 consists of 13 residues. The CDR3 bases are TGTGCCAGCAGCTTAGTTGAGGGTGACACCATATATTTT. It encodes CASSLVEGDTIYF.

CDR3 nucleotide sequence: TGTGCCAGCACCCTGACACGCGACTCTGGAAACACCATATATTTT. Translating it yields CASTLTRDSGNTIYF. The chain recombines TRBV6-5 with TRBJ1-3; D is undetermined. CDR3 size: 15 residues. Germline CDR1 is MNHEY and CDR2 is SVGAGI. Between the trimmed V and J ends, which lost 7 bases and 0 bases, there was a span of 13 bases.